Here is one T cell receptor (beta chain) with its context. Its antigen is unidentified. There are 15 residues in the CDR3. Germline CDR1 is SGDLS and CDR2 is YYNGEE. Trimming removed 0 bases from V and 7 bases from J; junction bases left unmatched: 5. This entry is derived from a study of siplizumab effects on memory and regulatory T cells. Study results and caveats: Proliferating CD4+ or CD8+ clones, roughly 75-95% of them, lacked an assignable naive or memory phenotype.

TCRdb keeps only in-frame clones here, not all; method: immunoSEQ multiplex PCR. Of more than 85,000 clones in the sample, roughly 91% were seen once. This TCR came from a human donor in good health. The sequenced sample consisted of CD4+ T cells sorted from blood. V gene TRBV9 combines with J gene TRBJ2-2; 8 nucleotides match TRBD1. This CDR3 is CASSVERTGIGELFF. CDR3 bases: TGTGCCAGCAGCGTAGAAAGGACAGGGATCGGGGAGCTGTTTTTT.